This TCR beta chain was obtained from a study of T-cell memory formation after mild COVID-19. TCRdb called the 5' RACE reads again in MiXCR, with one record for every CDR3 protein. Here the sample spans about 360,000 distinct CDR3 sequences, approximately 15% being singletons. Study outcomes and limitations: Proof of SARS-CoV-2 specificity was absent for the second-wave clones that crested on day 37. From day 15 to 85, contracting clones were balanced between CD4 and CD8, whereas later expanders leaned toward CD4+. Cross-reactive memory apparently joined, as some responding clones appeared in pre-infection memory.

As concerns this clonotype: Its specificity is unknown.

The V and J ends lost 8 bases and 7 bases respectively, with 9 bases between them. CDR3 length: 11 amino acids. Germline assignment: CDR1 SNHLY and CDR2 FYNNEI. This sequence joins TRBV2 and TRBJ2-1; D uncertain. The material sequenced was PBMCs or a T cell subset sorted from them (not recorded which). The clonotype was recovered from a man between 18 and 35 years old who had mild COVID-19 (a few samples of this study predate the infection). Cell type and time point are not known. The CDR3 loop is CASAYMNEQFF. The CDR3 region has the DNA TGTGCCAGCGCATATATGAATGAGCAGTTCTTC.